This entry features one TCR beta chain sequence. In the PCR, 60 Vbeta and 13 Jbeta primers were used. The table came from immunoSEQ multiplex PCR; TCRdb's copy has only in-frame clones and leaves some out. The table lists 100,000 to 150,000 clones, roughly 80% of them singletons. With V trimmed by 6 bases and J by 8 bases, 9 bases remained unmatched. Per the germline V gene, CDR1 is MDHEN and CDR2 is SYDVKM. The CDR3 has 15 residues. This record comes from a study of cytomegalovirus exposure and HLA in healthy donors. The V and J genes are TRBV28 and TRBJ2-1, with TRBD2 matching 11 bases. The receptor comes from a boy aged 5-17 years in good health and CMV-seronegative. Specimen: PBMCs. CDR3 in DNA: TGTGCCAGCAGCATGCTAGCGGGAGGTAGCGATGAGCAGTTCTTC. It codes for CASSMLAGGSDEQFF.